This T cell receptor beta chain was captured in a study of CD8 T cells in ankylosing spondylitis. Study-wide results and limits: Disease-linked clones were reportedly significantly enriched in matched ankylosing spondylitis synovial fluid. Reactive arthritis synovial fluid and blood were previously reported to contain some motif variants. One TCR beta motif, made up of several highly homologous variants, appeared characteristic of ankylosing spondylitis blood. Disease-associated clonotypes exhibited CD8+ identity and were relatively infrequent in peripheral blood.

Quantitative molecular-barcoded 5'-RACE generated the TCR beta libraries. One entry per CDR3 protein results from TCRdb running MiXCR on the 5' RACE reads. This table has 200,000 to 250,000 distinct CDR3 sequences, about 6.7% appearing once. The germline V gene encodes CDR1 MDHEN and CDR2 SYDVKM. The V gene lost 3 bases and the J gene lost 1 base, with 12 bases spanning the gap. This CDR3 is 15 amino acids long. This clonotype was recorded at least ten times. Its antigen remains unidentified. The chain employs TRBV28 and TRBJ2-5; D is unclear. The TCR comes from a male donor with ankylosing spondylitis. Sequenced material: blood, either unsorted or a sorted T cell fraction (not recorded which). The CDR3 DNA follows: TGTGCCAGCAGTTTTATCGGGTTCGTCCAAGAGACCCAGTACTTC. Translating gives CASSFIGFVQETQYF.